The 16 T cell receptor beta chains below were found in one sample sequenced in a study of OX40 agonist ivuxolimab in advanced cancers. Measured with immunoSEQ multiplex PCR; TCRdb has only the in-frame clones, and not every one. The data show roughly 60,000 clones, 85% seen once. The specimen was CD4+ or CD8+ T cells sorted from blood, collected in a trial of the OX40 agonist ivuxolimab. The source is an adult with an advanced solid tumor such as melanoma, head and neck, liver or kidney cancer.

The rearrangement joins TRBV6-1 to TRBJ1-1; D possibly corresponds to TRBD1 (5 bases). The CDR3 is 14 amino acids. Germline CDR1 reads MNHNS; CDR2 reads SASEGT. Trimming removed 7 bases from V and 0 bases from J, with 12 bases in between. CDR3 in amino acids: CASTIRDLNTEAFF. CDR3 bases: TGTGCCAGCACCATCAGGGATTTGAACACTGAAGCTTTCTTT.

The chain joins TRBV19 to TRBJ1-1; D is unclear. Trimming left V 3 bases short and J 7 bases short, with 15 bases between. CDR3 length equals 14 residues. Germline V lookup: CDR1 LNHDA, CDR2 SQIVND (reference sequence). CDR3 sequence: CASSIDISTDEAFF. DNA of the CDR3: TGTGCCAGTAGTATCGACATCAGTACGGATGAAGCTTTCTTT.

The gene calls are TRBV19 and TRBJ1-2; no clear D gene. Germline V lookup: CDR1 LNHDA, CDR2 SQIVND (reference sequence). Trimming took off 4 bases at V and 8 bases at J, with 20 bases between the two ends. The CDR3 contains 15 residues. As DNA, the CDR3 is TGTGCCAGTAGTACCTCGGTCCGGTCGGCGGGCGGCTACACCTTC. Its protein product is CASSTSVRSAGGYTF.

This clone was counted a single time. V is TRBV6-4 and J is TRBJ1-2; 8 bases match TRBD1. V lost 4 bases and J lost 6; bases outside the gene matches: 19. The CDR3 is 18 amino acids. Germline V gene data show CDR1 as MRHNA and CDR2 as SNTAGT. The DNA of the CDR3 is TGTGCCAGCAGTGTACCAACCCAGGGGGCGCTCGGGGTTGATGGCTACACCTTC. Translating gives CASSVPTQGALGVDGYTF.

The chain has TRBV7-9 and TRBJ2-1; D remains ambiguous. The ends were cut back, 5 bases at V and 1 base at J, with 21 bases in the middle. The V gene's germline CDR1 is SEHNR and CDR2 FQNEAQ (reference sequence). CDR3 size: 18 residues. CDR3 in DNA: TGTGCCAGCAGCACGAGAGGCTTTCGGACGGGTTCCTACAATGAGCAGTTCTTC. This codes for CASSTRGFRTGSYNEQFF.

This chain joins TRBV29-1 and TRBJ2-5; maybe TRBD1 (5 bases). Germline V gives CDR1 SQVTM, CDR2 ANQGSEA. The CDR3 length is 12 residues. Trimming cost V 5 bases and J 3 bases, with 10 bases left between them. In DNA form, the CDR3 reads TGCAGCGTTTCCAGGGTCGAAGAGACCCAGTACTTC. It yields the protein CSVSRVEETQYF.

For this clone: A far larger clone is off by one base, so a read error is likely. The V call is TRBV30, the J call TRBJ2-1; D may correspond to TRBD1 or TRBD2 (6 bases each). V lost 3 bases and J lost 4, with 19 bases in between. The CDR3 spans 16 residues. Germline CDR1 reads GTSNPN; CDR2 reads SVGIG (reference sequence). This chain's CDR3 is CAWSEGGLYPYNEQFF. For the CDR3, the DNA is TGTGCCTGGAGCGAAGGGGGACTCTACCCTTACAATGAGCAGTTCTTC.

The rearrangement joins TRBV28 to TRBJ1-2, with TRBD1 matching over 9 bases. The CDR3 runs 15 residues. The germline V gene has CDR1 MDHEN and CDR2 SYDVKM. The trim removed 2 bases at V and 8 bases at J, leaving 9 bases unmatched. The CDR3 DNA follows: TGTGCCAGCAGTTTAGTCATAACAGGGGGCGAGGGCTACACCTTC. Encoded protein: CASSLVITGGEGYTF.

The genes are TRBV30 and TRBJ2-1; D could derive from TRBD1 or TRBD2 (5 bases each). The germline V and J ends were trimmed by 4 bases and 0 bases, with 19 bases remaining between them. Germline CDR1 reads GTSNPN; CDR2 reads SVGIG (reference sequence). This CDR3 spans 17 amino acids. The CDR3 reads CAWIDYKGISSYNEQFF. The CDR3 region has the DNA TGTGCCTGGATAGACTATAAGGGGATCAGCTCCTACAATGAGCAGTTCTTC.

The chain is built from TRBV15 and TRBJ2-7; D is uncertain. Per the germline V gene, CDR1 is LNHNV and CDR2 is YYDKDF (reference sequence). V dropped 10 bases and J dropped 5 bases, with 18 bases sitting between them. The length of the CDR3 is 13 residues. The CDR3 protein is CAIAPTSAHEQYF. The CDR3 DNA follows: TGTGCCATCGCTCCGACCAGCGCCCACGAGCAGTACTTC.

The rearrangement joins TRBV4-2 to TRBJ2-2; 8 nucleotides match TRBD2. There are 15 residues in the CDR3. Germline-derived CDR1 and CDR2 are LGHNA and YNFKEQ. The J segment lost 7 bases and the V segment lost 2 bases, leaving 6 bases of the junction unmatched. In DNA, the CDR3 is TGTGCCAGCAGCCAATACAGCGGGAGCATCGGGGAGCTGTTTTTT. Amino acid sequence: CASSQYSGSIGELFF.

The CDR3 coding sequence is TGTGCCAGCAGCTCCTCAATTACGACCGGTTTGAACGAGCAGTACTTC. As protein: CASSSSITTGLNEQYF. This chain uses TRBV7-2 with TRBJ2-7; no clear D gene. The V gene's germline CDR1 is SGHTA and CDR2 FQGNSA. Trimming left V 4 bases short and J 5 bases short, with 21 bases between. The CDR3 sequence is 16 residues long.

The rearrangement uses TRBV19 and TRBJ2-2; D possibly corresponds to TRBD1 (5 bases). Germline CDR1 and CDR2: LNHDA and SQIVND (reference sequence). Trimming stripped 1 base from V and 7 bases from J, with 10 bases between. The CDR3 runs to 14 residues. CDR3 nucleotides: TGTGCCAGTAGTATAGGGACACACCGCGGGGAGCTGTTTTTT. It specifies CASSIGTHRGELFF.

The chain recombines TRBV29-1 with TRBJ2-2; 7 bases agree with TRBD2. Looked up from germline, CDR1 is SQVTM and CDR2 is ANQGSEA. The CDR3 has 15 residues. Trimming took 4 bases from V and 3 from J; bases not matched to a gene: 8. For the CDR3, the DNA is TGCAGCGTTGGCTTCGGGCGGGAGTACACCGGGGAGCTGTTTTTT. Its translation is CSVGFGREYTGELFF.

Only one count was recorded for this clone. The J gene is TRBJ2-1, the V gene TRBV4-1; TRBD2 aligns across 8 bases. Per the germline V gene, CDR1 is MGHRA and CDR2 is YSYEKL. J gave up 4 bases and V 0 bases, and 2 bases lay outside the gene matches. This CDR3 has 15 amino acids. The CDR3 coding sequence is TGCGCCAGCAGCCAAGAACTAGCGGATTACAATGAGCAGTTCTTC. It encodes CASSQELADYNEQFF.

J is TRBJ1-1 and V is TRBV7-9; TRBD1 aligns across 7 bases. The CDR3 has 16 residues. J was trimmed by 1 base and V by 5 bases; bases with no gene match: 10. CDR1 SEHNR and CDR2 FQNEAQ come from the germline V gene (reference sequence). CDR3 sequence: CASSPQSGTENTEAFF. CDR3 in DNA: TGTGCCAGCAGCCCCCAATCCGGGACAGAGAACACTGAAGCTTTCTTT.